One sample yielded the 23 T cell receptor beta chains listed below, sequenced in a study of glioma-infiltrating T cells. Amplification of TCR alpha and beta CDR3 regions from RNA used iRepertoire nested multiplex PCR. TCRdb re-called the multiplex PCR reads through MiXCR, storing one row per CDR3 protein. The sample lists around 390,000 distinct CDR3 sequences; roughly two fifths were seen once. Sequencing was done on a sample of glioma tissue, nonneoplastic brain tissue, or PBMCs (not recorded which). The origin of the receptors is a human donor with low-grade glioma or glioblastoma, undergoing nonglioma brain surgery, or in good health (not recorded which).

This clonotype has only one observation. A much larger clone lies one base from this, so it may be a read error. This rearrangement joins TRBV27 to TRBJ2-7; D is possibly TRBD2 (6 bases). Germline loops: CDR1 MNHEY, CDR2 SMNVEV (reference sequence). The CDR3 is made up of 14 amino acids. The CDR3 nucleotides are TGTGCCAGCAGCTCCCCGGGACTCCCTTACGGGCAGTACTTC. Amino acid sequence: CASSSPGLPYGQYF.

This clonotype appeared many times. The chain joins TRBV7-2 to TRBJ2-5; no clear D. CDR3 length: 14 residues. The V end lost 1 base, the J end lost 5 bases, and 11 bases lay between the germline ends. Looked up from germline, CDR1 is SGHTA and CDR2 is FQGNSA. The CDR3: CASSLVWDRETQYF. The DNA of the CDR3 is TGTGCCAGCAGCTTAGTCTGGGATCGGGAGACCCAGTACTTC.

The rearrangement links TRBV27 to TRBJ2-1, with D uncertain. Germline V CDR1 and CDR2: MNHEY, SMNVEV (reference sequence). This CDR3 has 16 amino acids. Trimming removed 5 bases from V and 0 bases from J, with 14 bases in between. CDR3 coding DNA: TGTGCCAGCAGTATACTAAGTTTCAGCTCCTACAATGAGCAGTTCTTC. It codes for CASSILSFSSYNEQFF.

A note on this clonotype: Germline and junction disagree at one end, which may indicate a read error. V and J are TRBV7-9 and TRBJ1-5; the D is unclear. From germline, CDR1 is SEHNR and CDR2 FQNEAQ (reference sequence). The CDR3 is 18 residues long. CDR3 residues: CASSLGPQTLSSNQPKHF. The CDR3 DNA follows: TGTGCCAGCAGCTTAGGACCCCAGACCCTGTCGAGCAATCAGCCCAAGCATTTT.

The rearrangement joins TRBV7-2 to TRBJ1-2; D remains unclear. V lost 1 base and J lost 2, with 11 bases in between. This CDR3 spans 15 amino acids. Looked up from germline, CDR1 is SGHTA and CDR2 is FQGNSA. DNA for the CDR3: TGTGCCAGCAGCTTAGTGGCAGGAGCAAACTATGGCTACACCTTC. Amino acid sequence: CASSLVAGANYGYTF.

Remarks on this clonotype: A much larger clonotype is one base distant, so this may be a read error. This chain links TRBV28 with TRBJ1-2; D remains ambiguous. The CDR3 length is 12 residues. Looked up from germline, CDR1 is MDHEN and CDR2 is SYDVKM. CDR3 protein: CASSYSAYVYTF. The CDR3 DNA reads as TGTGCCAGCAGTTATTCAGCGTATGTCTACACCTTC.

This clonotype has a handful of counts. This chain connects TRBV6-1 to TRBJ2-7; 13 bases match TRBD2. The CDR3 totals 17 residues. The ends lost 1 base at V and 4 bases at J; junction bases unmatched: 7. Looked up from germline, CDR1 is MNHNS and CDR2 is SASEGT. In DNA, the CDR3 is TGTGCCAGCAGTGAAGGGACTAGCGGGAGAGGCCTGTACGAGCAGTACTTC. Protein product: CASSEGTSGRGLYEQYF.

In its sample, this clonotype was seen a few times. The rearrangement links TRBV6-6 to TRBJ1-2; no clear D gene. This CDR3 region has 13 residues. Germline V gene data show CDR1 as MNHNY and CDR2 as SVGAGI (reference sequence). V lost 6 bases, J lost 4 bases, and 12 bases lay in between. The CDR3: CASSTDPSYGYTF. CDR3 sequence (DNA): TGTGCCAGCAGCACCGACCCGAGCTATGGCTACACCTTC.

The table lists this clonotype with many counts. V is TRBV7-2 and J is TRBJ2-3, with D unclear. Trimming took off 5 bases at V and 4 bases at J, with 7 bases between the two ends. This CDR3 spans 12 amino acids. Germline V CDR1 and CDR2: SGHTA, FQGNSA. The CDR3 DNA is TGTGCCAGCAGCAGGATGGCAGATACGCAGTATTTT. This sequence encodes CASSRMADTQYF.

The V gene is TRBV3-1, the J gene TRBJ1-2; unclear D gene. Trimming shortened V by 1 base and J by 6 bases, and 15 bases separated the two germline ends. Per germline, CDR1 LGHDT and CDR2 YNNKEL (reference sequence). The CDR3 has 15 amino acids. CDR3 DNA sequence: TGTGCCAGCAGCCAAGGTTTGATAAACCTACATGGCTACACCTTC. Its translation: CASSQGLINLHGYTF.

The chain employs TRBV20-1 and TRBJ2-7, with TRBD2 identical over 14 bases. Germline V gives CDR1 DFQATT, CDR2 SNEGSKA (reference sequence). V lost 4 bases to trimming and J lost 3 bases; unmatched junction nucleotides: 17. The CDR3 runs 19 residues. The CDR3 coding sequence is TGCAGTGCTAATAAGAGGTGGGGACTAGCGGGAGCCGACAACTACGAGCAGTACTTC. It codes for CSANKRWGLAGADNYEQYF.

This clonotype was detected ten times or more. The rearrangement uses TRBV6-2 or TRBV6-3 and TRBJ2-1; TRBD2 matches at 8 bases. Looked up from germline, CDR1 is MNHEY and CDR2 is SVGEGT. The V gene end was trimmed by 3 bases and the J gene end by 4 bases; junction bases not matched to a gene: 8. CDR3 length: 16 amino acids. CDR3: CASSYEWRGGYNEQFF. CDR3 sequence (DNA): TGTGCCAGCAGTTATGAATGGCGCGGGGGGTACAATGAGCAGTTCTTC.

The CDR3 protein is CASSPGTSGSSYEQYF. The CDR3 DNA follows: TGCGCCAGCAGCCCCGGGACTAGCGGAAGCTCCTACGAGCAGTACTTC. The chain joins TRBV4-3 to TRBJ2-7; 11 nucleotides match TRBD2. The germline gives CDR1 LGHNA, CDR2 YSLEER. CDR3 size: 16 residues. V was clipped by 4 bases and J by 0 bases; unmatched bases: 5.

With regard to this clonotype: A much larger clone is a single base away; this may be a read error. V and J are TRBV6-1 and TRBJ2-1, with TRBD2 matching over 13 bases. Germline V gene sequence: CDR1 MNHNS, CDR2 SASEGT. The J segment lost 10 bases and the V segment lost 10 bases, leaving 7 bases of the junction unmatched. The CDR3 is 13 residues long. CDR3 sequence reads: CANAPGLAGEQFF. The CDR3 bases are TGTGCCAACGCGCCGGGACTAGCGGGGGAGCAGTTCTTC.

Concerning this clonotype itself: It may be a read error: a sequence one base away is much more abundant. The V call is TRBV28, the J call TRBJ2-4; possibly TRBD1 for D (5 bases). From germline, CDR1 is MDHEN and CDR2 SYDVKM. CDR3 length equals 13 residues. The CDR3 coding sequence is TGTGCCAGCAGTTACCCAGGGAAAAACATTGAGTACTTC. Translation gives CASSYPGKNIEYF. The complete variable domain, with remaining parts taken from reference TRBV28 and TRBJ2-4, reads DVKVTQSSRYLVKRTGEKVFLECVQDMDHENMFWYRQDPGLGLRLIYFSYDVKMKEKGDIPEGYSVSREKKERFSLILESASTNQTSMYLCASSYPGKNIEYFGAGTRLSVL.

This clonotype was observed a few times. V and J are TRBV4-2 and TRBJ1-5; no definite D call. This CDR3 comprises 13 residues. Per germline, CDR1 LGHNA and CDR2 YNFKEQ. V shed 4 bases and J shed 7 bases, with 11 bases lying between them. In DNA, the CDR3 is TGTGCCAGCAGCCGCGATAGGGAACAGCCCCAGCATTTT. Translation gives CASSRDREQPQHF.

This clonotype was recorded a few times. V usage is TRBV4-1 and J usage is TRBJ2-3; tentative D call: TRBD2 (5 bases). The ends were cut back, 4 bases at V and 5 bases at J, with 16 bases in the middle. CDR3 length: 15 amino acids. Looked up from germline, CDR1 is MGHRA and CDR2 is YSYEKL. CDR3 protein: CASSLHPDRGDTQYF. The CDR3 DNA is TGCGCCAGCAGCCTCCACCCTGACCGGGGAGATACGCAGTATTTT.

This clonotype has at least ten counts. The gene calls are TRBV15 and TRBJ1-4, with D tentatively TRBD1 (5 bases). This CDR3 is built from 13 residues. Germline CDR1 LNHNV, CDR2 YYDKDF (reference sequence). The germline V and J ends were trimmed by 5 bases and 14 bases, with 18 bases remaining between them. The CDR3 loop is CATSRDEGGVLFF. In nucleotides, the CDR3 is TGTGCCACCAGCCGGGACGAGGGAGGAGTTCTGTTTTTT.

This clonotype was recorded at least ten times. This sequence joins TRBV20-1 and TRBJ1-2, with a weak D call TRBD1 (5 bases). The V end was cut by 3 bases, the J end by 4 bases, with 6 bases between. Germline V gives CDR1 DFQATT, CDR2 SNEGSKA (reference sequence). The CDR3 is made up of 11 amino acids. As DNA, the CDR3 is TGCAGTGCTAGGGGGCCCTATGGCTACACCTTC. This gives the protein CSARGPYGYTF.

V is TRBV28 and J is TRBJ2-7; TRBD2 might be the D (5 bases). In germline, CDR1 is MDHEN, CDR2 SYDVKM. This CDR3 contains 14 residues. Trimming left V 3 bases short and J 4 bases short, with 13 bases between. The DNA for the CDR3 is TGTGCCAGCAGTTTCTTGGGTGGAGGATACGAGCAGTACTTC. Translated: CASSFLGGGYEQYF.

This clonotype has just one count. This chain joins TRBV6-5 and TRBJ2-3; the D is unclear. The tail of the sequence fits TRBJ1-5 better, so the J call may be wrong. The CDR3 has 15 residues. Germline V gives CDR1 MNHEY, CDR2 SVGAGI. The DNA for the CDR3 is TGTGCCAGCAGTCACTTAGCTTCTAGCACAGATACGCAGCATTTT. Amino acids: CASSHLASSTDTQHF.

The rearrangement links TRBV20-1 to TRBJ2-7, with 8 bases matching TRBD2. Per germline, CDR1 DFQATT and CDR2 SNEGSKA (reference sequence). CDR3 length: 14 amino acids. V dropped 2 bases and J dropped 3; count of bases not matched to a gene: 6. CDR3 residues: CSARSGGAGYEQYF. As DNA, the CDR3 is TGCAGTGCTAGATCCGGGGGGGCGGGCTACGAGCAGTACTTC.

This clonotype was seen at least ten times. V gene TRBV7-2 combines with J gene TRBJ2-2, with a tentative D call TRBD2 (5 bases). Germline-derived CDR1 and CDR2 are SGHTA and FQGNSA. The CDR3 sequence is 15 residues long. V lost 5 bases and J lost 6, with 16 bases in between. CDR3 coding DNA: TGTGCCAGCAGCCCATACAGACCGGACTCCGGGGAGCTGTTTTTT. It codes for CASSPYRPDSGELFF.